The next 15 T cell receptor beta chains were all read from a single sample in a study of cytotoxic CD8 clonotypes in ibrutinib-treated CLL. Clones were sequenced by immunoSEQ multiplex PCR, and TCRdb holds only the in-frame ones, with some missing. The repertoire has about 140,000 clones, about 80% of them found once; the top ten carry about 27%. The specimen comprised PBMCs, sampled after 12 months of ibrutinib treatment. The receptors were sampled from a human donor with chronic lymphocytic leukemia.

The gene calls are TRBV2 and TRBJ1-2, with 9 bases lining up with TRBD1. Trimming at V came to 10 bases and at J to 7 bases, leaving 7 bases not matched to a gene. Germline CDR1 SNHLY, CDR2 FYNNEI. The CDR3 spans 12 residues. The CDR3 sequence: CATKQGALGYTF. The DNA for the CDR3 is TGTGCCACAAAACAGGGGGCGCTTGGCTACACCTTC.

V gene TRBV7-9 combines with J gene TRBJ1-2, with 7 positions matching TRBD1. V trimming: 1 base; J trimming: 2 bases; junction bases outside the gene matches: 4. Germline lookup yields CDR1 SEHNR and CDR2 FQNEAQ (reference sequence). This CDR3 spans 15 amino acids. CDR3 coding DNA: TGTGCCAGCAGCTTAGGGATAGGGGGCAACTATGGCTACACCTTC. It specifies CASSLGIGGNYGYTF.

The CDR3 nucleotides are TGTGCCAGCAGCATACAGGGACCCAATGAAAAACTGTTTTTT. This sequence encodes CASSIQGPNEKLFF. The V gene is TRBV7-8, the J gene TRBJ1-4; possibly TRBD1 for D (6 bases). This CDR3 is built from 14 residues. Between the trimmed V and J ends, which lost 5 bases and 5 bases, there was a span of 12 bases. Germline loops: CDR1 SGHVS, CDR2 FQNEAQ.

With respect to this clone: One end of the junction does not line up with germline, which may come from a read error. The chain joins TRBV2 to TRBJ1-1; 7 nucleotides agree with TRBD1. The CDR3 is made up of 15 amino acids. Germline loops: CDR1 SNHLY, CDR2 FYNNEI. This chain's CDR3 is CASNEQGPRGTEAFF. The CDR3 DNA reads TGTGCCAGCAATGAACAGGGGCCGAGAGGGACTGAAGCTTTCTTT.

The chain carries TRBV19 and TRBJ2-1; TRBD1 aligns across 7 bases. The length of the CDR3 is 15 residues. After removal of 2 bases from V and 5 bases from J, the junction contained 6 bases not matched to a gene. Germline V gene sequence: CDR1 LNHDA, CDR2 SQIVND (reference sequence). This CDR3 reads CASSIWGTENNEQFF. The CDR3 DNA reads as TGTGCCAGTAGTATATGGGGGACAGAGAACAATGAGCAGTTCTTC.

The chain has TRBV6-5 and TRBJ2-1; D gene uncertain. Germline CDR1 and CDR2: MNHEY and SVGAGI. The CDR3 length is 12 residues. The V end was cut by 7 bases, the J end by 2 bases, with 6 bases between. The DNA of the CDR3 is TGTGCCAGCAAGGGAACCTACAATGAGCAGTTCTTC. It encodes CASKGTYNEQFF.

J is TRBJ1-3 and V is TRBV5-1; 8 bases line up with TRBD1. The CDR3 totals 14 residues. Unmatched junction bases numbered 8, after V lost 5 bases and J lost 7 bases. Germline lookup yields CDR1 SGHRS and CDR2 YFSETQ. CDR3 in DNA: TGCGCCAGCAGTCGCGGGACAGGTGGCAACACCATATATTTT. Its protein product is CASSRGTGGNTIYF.

The V and J genes are TRBV5-1 and TRBJ2-4; no reliable D call. The V gene's germline CDR1 is SGHRS and CDR2 YFSETQ. There are 13 residues in the CDR3. V was pared by 0 bases and J by 8 bases, with 9 bases between. The CDR3 sequence is CASSLGMPDIQYF. The DNA for the CDR3 is TGCGCCAGCAGCTTGGGGATGCCGGACATTCAGTACTTC.

The chain couples TRBV29-1 to TRBJ2-7; the D gene is possibly TRBD1 (6 bases). The CDR3 is 13 amino acids. Germline CDR1 is SQVTM and CDR2 is ANQGSEA. The ends were cut back, 5 bases at V and 0 bases at J, with 11 bases in the middle. The CDR3 sequence is CSVTTGSSYEQYF. In nucleotides, the CDR3 is TGCAGCGTTACCACAGGGAGCTCCTACGAGCAGTACTTC.

This clone was detected once. The chain recombines TRBV6-5 with TRBJ1-2; perhaps TRBD1 as D (6 bases). The CDR3 sequence is 13 residues long. Germline values: CDR1 MNHEY, CDR2 SVGAGI. V was pared by 6 bases and J by 1 base, with 9 bases between. The CDR3 nucleotides read TGTGCCAGCAGACAGGGAATTAACTATGGCTACACCTTC. Its translation: CASRQGINYGYTF.

This clone was found once. This chain links TRBV19 with TRBJ2-5, with a possible D match to TRBD2 (6 bases). CDR1 and CDR2 from the germline V gene are LNHDA and SQIVND (reference sequence). Trimming left V 5 bases short and J 6 bases short, with 19 bases between. The CDR3 is 15 residues long. The DNA for the CDR3 is TGTGCCAGTAGTCCCATGGCGGGGTTAAGGCAGACCCAGTACTTC. Protein sequence: CASSPMAGLRQTQYF. Complete variable domain (other parts from reference TRBV19 and TRBJ2-5): DGGITQSPKYLFRKEGQNVTLSCEQNLNHDAMYWYRQDPGQGLRLIYYSQIVNDFQKGDIAEGYSVSREKKESFPLTVTSAQKNPTAFYLCASSPMAGLRQTQYFGPGTRLLVL.

The chain couples TRBV5-1 to TRBJ2-3, with D perhaps matching TRBD2 (5 bases). Trimming cost V 0 bases and J 2 bases, with 13 bases left between them. The CDR3 spans 16 residues. The germline CDR1 and CDR2 sequences are SGHRS and YFSETQ. The CDR3 protein is CASSLAASRNTDTQYF. CDR3 sequence (DNA): TGCGCCAGCAGCTTGGCCGCTAGCAGAAACACAGATACGCAGTATTTT.

V gene TRBV27 combines with J gene TRBJ2-7; possible D gene TRBD2, 7 bases. This CDR3 comprises 15 residues. Between the trimmed V and J ends, which lost 8 bases and 3 bases, there was a span of 20 bases. The V gene's germline CDR1 is MNHEY and CDR2 SMNVEV (reference sequence). The CDR3, as DNA: TGTGCCAGCTCCCCAAGGGGGGGACGGGACTACGAGCAGTACTTC. It is translated as CASSPRGGRDYEQYF.

The rearrangement uses TRBV13 and TRBJ2-2, with D maybe TRBD1 (6 bases). V shed 6 bases and J shed 7 bases, with 12 bases lying between them. Germline V CDR1 and CDR2: PRHDT, FYEKMQ (reference sequence). The CDR3 length is 13 residues. CDR3 protein: CASSFRTDGELFF. In nucleotides, the CDR3 is TGTGCCAGCAGTTTCCGGACAGACGGGGAGCTGTTTTTT. The complete variable domain, with remaining parts taken from reference TRBV13 and TRBJ2-2, reads AAGVIQSPRHLIKEKRETATLKCYPIPRHDTVYWYQQGPGQDPQFLISFYEKMQSDKGSIPDRFSAQQFSDYHSELNMSSLELGDSALYFCASSFRTDGELFFGEGSRLTVL.

The chain links TRBV28 to TRBJ1-2; weak D call: TRBD1 (5 bases). Germline values: CDR1 MDHEN, CDR2 SYDVKM. The CDR3 length is 15 residues. The V and J ends lost 3 bases and 4 bases respectively, with 15 bases between them. The CDR3 nucleotides read TGTGCCAGCAGTTTTACCGGGACCGCTGTCTATGGCTACACCTTC. It specifies CASSFTGTAVYGYTF.